This T cell receptor beta chain emerged from a study of Graves' ophthalmopathy and Graves' hyperthyroidism. Findings and caveats of the study: Forecasting of ophthalmopathy progression by the model achieved about 71% sensitivity and about 77% specificity.

Hyperthyroidism patients, aged 18 to 65, were newly diagnosed, under 2 months' duration. Serum thyroxine and TRAb, along with clinical symptoms, thyroid ultrasound and orbital computed tomography, were what diagnosis relied on. The CDR3 extends over 10 residues, inclusive of both ends. Germline CDR1 reads ENHRY; CDR2 reads SYGVKD. Researchers took RNA transcripts and amplified TCR beta CDR3 regions from them. HTBI primers were used in a first-round RT-PCR, which preceded a second-round multiplex PCR. TCRdb called the multiplex PCR reads again in MiXCR, with one record for every CDR3 protein. The sample carries over a million distinct CDR3 sequences, about two fifths recorded once. With regard to this clonotype: The antigen remains unidentified. No conserved phenylalanine or tryptophan ends this CDR3, so it is likely a read error. The limits of the CDR3 on the DNA are not certain, so only TCRdb's listed CDR3 is given.

V and J are TRBV10-3 and TRBJ2-5. Sequencing was done on a sample of peripheral blood or thyroid tissue (not recorded which). This TCR derives from an adult man with Graves' hyperthyroidism. CDR3: CASSYPTLDL.